A single sample gave rise to the 8 T cell receptor beta chains below, sequenced in a study of blood T cells in healthy people across ages. Next came a second PCR, run for about 6 to 12 cycles, which used a sample-barcoded 5' primer along with a J-beta primer mix. MiXCR was run by TCRdb on the 5' RACE reads, yielding one entry per CDR3 protein. The data contain about 640,000 distinct CDR3 sequences, 40% to 45% of them singletons. Sequenced sample: blood. These TCRs come from a man older than 75 in good health.

This clonotype came up a few times. J is TRBJ2-7 and V is TRBV6-1; 8 bases are a match to TRBD2. Germline V gene lookup returns CDR1 MNHNS and CDR2 SASEGT. J lost 4 bases, V lost 6 bases, and 11 bases had no gene match. The CDR3 length is 15 residues. CDR3 in DNA: TGTGCCAGCAGAGGCCGCGGGGGGCGGCAATACGAGCAGTACTTC. Encoded protein: CASRGRGGRQYEQYF.

About this clonotype: This may arise from a read error, as a much more abundant clone is one base away. The V gene is TRBV12-3 or TRBV12-4, the J gene TRBJ2-3; 11 bases fit TRBD2. The CDR3 loop spans 16 amino acids. CDR3 in DNA: TGTGCCAGCAGTTTAATAGCGGGGGGGGGCACAGGTACGCAGTATTTT. Protein sequence: CASSLIAGGGTGTQYF.

This clonotype was seen only a few times. CDR3 nucleotides: TGTGCCAGCAGCTTAATATCCGTCTCTGGGGCCAACGTCCTGACTTTC. Encoded protein: CASSLISVSGANVLTF. The J gene is TRBJ2-6, the V gene TRBV7-9; D not certain. The CDR3 extends over 16 amino acids. Between the trimmed V and J ends, which lost 2 bases and 0 bases, there was a span of 8 bases. Germline V gives CDR1 SEHNR, CDR2 FQNEAQ (reference sequence).

The table lists this clonotype with a few counts. J is TRBJ2-4 and V is TRBV20-1; no reliable D call. The CDR3 runs to 15 residues. The V gene's germline CDR1 is DFQATT and CDR2 SNEGSKA (reference sequence). V lost 3 bases, J lost 0 bases, and 12 bases lay in between. This CDR3 reads CSASRESLAKNIQYF. Here the CDR3 DNA reads TGCAGTGCTAGTAGAGAGTCCCTAGCCAAAAACATTCAGTACTTC.

The chain has TRBV4-1 and TRBJ1-2; D remains ambiguous. This CDR3 has 14 residues. Germline V gene sequence: CDR1 MGHRA, CDR2 YSYEKL. Trimming removed 6 bases at V and 0 bases at J, with 11 bases between. This CDR3 is CASSSRGANYGYTF. CDR3 sequence (DNA): TGCGCCAGCAGTAGCCGGGGAGCTAACTATGGCTACACCTTC.

Only a few counts were recorded for this clonotype. The chain links TRBV20-1 to TRBJ2-3; D is tentatively TRBD1 or TRBD2 (6 bases each). Germline lookup yields CDR1 DFQATT and CDR2 SNEGSKA (reference sequence). The CDR3 contains 16 residues. V gave up 3 bases and J gave up 2 bases, with 18 bases separating them. The chain's CDR3 is CSARGGKTGVTDTQYF. In nucleotides, the CDR3 is TGCAGTGCTAGGGGGGGAAAGACAGGAGTCACAGATACGCAGTATTTT.

This clonotype has a handful of counts. This sequence joins TRBV5-1 and TRBJ2-5; 11 bases line up with TRBD2. The CDR3 is made up of 15 amino acids. V was clipped by 2 bases and J by 5 bases; unmatched bases: 5. Per the germline V gene, CDR1 is SGHRS and CDR2 is YFSETQ. CDR3 sequence: CASSFSGRARETQYF. In DNA, the CDR3 is TGCGCCAGCAGCTTTAGCGGGAGGGCCCGGGAGACCCAGTACTTC.

On this clonotype: A much larger clone is a single base away; this may be a read error. The chain joins TRBV7-2 to TRBJ2-5, with D perhaps matching TRBD2 (5 bases). CDR3 length equals 16 residues. Deletions cut 1 base from V and 7 bases from J, with 19 bases between. Germline values: CDR1 SGHTA, CDR2 FQGNSA. The CDR3 bases are TGTGCCAGCAGCTTAGACCCCGGGATGAGGATGGGGACCCAGTACTTC. It translates to CASSLDPGMRMGTQYF.